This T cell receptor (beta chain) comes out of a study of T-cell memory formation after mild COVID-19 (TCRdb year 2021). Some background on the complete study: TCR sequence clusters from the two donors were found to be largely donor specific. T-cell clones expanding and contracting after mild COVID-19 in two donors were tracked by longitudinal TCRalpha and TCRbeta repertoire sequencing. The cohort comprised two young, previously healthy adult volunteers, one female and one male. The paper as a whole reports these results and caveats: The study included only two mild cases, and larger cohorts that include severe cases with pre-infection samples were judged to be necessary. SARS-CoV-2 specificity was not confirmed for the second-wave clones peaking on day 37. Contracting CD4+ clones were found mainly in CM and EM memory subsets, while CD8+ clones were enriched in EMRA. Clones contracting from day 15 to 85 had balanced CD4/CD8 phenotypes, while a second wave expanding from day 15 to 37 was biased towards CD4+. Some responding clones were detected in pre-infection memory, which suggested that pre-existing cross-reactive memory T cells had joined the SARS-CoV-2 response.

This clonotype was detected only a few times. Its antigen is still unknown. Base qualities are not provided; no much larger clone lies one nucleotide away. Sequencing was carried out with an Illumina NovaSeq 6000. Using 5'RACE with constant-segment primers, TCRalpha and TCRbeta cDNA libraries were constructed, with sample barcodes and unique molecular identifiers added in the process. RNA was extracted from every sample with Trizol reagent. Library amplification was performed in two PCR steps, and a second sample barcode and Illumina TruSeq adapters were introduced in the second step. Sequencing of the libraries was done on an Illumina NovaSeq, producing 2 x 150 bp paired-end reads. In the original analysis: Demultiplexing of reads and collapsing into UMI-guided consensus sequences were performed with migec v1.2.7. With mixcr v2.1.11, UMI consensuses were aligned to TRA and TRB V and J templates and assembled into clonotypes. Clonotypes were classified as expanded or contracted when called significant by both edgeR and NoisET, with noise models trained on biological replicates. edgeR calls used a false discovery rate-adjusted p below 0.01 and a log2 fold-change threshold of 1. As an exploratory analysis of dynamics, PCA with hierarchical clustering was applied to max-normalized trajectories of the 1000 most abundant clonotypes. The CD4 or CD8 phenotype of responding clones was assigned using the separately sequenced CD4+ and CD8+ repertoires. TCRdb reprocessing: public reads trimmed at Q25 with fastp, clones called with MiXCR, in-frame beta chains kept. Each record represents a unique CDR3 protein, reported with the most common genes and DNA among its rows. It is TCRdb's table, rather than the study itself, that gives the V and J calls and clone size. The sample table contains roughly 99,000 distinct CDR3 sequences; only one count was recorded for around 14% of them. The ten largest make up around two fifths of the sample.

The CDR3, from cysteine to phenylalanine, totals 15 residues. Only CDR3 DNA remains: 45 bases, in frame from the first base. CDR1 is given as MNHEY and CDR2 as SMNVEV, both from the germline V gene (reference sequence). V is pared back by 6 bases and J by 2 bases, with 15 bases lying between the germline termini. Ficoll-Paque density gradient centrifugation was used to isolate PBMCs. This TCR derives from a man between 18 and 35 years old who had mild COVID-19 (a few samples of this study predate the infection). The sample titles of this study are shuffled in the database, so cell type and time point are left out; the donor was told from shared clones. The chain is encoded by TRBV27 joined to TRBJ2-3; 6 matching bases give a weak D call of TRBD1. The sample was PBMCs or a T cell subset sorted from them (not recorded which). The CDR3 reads CASSLPGQFTDTQYF. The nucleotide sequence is TGTGCCAGCAGCCTACCCGGACAGTTCACAGATACGCAGTATTTT.